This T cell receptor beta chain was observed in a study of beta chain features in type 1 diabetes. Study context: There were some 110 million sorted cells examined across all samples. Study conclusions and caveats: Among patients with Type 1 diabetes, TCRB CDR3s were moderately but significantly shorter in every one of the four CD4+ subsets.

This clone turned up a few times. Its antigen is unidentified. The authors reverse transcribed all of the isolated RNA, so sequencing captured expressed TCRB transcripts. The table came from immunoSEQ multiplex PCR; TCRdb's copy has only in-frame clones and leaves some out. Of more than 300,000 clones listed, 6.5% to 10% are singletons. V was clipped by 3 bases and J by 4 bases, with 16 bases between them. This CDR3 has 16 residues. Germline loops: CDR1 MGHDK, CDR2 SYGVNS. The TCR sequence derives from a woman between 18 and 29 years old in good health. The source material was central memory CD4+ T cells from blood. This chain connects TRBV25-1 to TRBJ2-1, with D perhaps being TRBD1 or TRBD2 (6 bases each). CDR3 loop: CASSDMGGGMYNEQFF. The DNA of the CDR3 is TGTGCCAGCAGTGATATGGGGGGCGGAATGTACAATGAGCAGTTCTTC. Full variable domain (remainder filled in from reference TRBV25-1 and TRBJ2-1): EADIYQTPRYLVIGTGKKITLECSQTMGHDKMYWYQQDPGMELHLIHYSYGVNSTEKGDLSSESTVSRIRTEHFPLTLESARPSHTSQYLCASSDMGGGMYNEQFFGPGTRLTVL.